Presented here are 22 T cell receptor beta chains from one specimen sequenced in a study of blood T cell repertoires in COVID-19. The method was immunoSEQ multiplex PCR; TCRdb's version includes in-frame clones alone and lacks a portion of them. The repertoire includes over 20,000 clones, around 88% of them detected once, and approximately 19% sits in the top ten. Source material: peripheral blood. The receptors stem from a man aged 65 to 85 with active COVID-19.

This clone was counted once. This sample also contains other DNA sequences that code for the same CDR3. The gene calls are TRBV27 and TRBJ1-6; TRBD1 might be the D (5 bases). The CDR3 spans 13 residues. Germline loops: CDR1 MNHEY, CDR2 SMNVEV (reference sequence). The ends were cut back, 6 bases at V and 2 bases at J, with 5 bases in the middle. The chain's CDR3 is CASRGPYNSPLHF. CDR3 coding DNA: TGTGCCAGCAGGGGGCCCTATAATTCACCCCTCCACTTT.

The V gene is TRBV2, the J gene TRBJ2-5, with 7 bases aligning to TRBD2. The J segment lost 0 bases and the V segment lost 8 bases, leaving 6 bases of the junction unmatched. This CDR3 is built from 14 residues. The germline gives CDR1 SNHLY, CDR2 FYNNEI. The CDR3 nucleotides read TGTGCCAGCGTTACCGGGGGGTACCAAGAGACCCAGTACTTC. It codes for CASVTGGYQETQYF.

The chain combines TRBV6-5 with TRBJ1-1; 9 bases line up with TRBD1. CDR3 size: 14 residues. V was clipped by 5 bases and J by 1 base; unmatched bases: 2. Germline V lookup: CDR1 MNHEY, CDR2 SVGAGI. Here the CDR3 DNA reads TGTGCCAGCAGTCGACAGGGGGGGAACACTGAAGCTTTCTTT. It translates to CASSRQGGNTEAFF.

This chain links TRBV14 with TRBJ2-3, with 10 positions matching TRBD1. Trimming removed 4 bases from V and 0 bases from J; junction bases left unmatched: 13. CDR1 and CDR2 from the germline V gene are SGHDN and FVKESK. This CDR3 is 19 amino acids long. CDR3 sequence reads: CASSPGTGASISSTDTQYF. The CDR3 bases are TGTGCCAGCAGCCCCGGGACAGGGGCTTCTATCTCTAGCACAGATACGCAGTATTTT.

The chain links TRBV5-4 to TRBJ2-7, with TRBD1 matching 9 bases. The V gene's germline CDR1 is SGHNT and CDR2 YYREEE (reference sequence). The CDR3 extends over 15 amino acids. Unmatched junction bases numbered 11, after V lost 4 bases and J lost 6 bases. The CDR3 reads CASSRAGTGSFEQYF. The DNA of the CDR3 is TGTGCCAGCAGCCGCGCTGGGACAGGGAGCTTCGAGCAGTACTTC.

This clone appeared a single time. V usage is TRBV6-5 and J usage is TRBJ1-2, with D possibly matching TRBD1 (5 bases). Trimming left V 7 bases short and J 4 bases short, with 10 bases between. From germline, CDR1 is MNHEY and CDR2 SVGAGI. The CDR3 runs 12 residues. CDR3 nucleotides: TGTGCCAGCATGGGGGGGTTCTATGGCTACACCTTC. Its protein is CASMGGFYGYTF.

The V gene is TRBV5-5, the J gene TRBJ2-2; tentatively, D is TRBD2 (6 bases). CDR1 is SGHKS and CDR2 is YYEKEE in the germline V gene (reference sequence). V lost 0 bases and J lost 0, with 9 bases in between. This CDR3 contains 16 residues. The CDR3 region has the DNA TGTGCCAGCAGCTTGGGGATAGCGGCGAACACCGGGGAGCTGTTTTTT. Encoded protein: CASSLGIAANTGELFF.

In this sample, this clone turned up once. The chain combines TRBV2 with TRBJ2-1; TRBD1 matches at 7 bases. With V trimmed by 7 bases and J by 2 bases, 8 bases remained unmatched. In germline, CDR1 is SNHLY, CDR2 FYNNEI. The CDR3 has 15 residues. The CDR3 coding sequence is TGTGCCAGCACCTTACAGGGGCGAGCCTACAATGAGCAGTTCTTC. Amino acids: CASTLQGRAYNEQFF.

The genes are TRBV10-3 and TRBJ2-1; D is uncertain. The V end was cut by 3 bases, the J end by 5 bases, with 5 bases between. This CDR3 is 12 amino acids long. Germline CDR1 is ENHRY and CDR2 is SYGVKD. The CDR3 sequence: CAISDLNNEQFF. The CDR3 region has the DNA TGTGCCATCAGTGACTTAAACAATGAGCAGTTCTTC.

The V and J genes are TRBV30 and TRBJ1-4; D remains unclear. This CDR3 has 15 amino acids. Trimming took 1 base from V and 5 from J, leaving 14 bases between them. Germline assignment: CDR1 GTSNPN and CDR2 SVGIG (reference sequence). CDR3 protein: CAWSAPGVRNEKLFF. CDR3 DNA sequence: TGTGCCTGGAGTGCCCCCGGGGTTAGAAATGAAAAACTGTTTTTT.

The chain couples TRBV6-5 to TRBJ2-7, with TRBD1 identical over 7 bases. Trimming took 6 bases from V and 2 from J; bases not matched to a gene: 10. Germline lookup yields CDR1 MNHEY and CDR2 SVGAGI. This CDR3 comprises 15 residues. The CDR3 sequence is CASRSSTGTAYEQYF. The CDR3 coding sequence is TGTGCCAGCAGATCCTCCACCGGGACAGCCTACGAGCAGTACTTC.

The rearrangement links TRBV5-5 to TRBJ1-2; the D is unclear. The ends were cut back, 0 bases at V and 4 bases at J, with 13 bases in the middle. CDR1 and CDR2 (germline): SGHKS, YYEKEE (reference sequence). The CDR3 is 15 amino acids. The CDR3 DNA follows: TGTGCCAGCAGCTTGGTCAGGAGGTACATCTATGGCTACACCTTC. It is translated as CASSLVRRYIYGYTF.

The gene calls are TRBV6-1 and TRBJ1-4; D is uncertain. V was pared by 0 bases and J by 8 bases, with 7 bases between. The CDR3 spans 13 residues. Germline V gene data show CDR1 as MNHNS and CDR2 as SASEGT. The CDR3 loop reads CASSEAAQEKLFF. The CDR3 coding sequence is TGTGCCAGCAGTGAAGCGGCACAGGAAAAACTGTTTTTT.

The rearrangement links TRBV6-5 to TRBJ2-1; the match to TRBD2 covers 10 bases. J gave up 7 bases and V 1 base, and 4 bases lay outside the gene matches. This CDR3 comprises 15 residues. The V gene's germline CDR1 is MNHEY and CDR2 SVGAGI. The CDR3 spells CASSYLAGGPNEQFF. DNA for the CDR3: TGTGCCAGCAGTTACTTAGCGGGGGGCCCTAATGAGCAGTTCTTC.

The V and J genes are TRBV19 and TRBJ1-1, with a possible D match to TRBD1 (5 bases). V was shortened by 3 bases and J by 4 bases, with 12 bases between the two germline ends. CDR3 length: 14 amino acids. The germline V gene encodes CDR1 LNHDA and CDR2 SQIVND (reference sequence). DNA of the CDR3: TGTGCCAGTAGTATTGGCAGGGATATCACTGAAGCTTTCTTT. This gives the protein CASSIGRDITEAFF.

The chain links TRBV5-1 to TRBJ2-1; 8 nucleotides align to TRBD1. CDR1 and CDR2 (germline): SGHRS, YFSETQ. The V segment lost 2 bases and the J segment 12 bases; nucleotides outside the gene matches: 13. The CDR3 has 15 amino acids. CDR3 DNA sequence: TGCGCCAGCAGCTTAGCAGGGGGCTTTCCAACGAGGCAGTTCTTC. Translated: CASSLAGGFPTRQFF.

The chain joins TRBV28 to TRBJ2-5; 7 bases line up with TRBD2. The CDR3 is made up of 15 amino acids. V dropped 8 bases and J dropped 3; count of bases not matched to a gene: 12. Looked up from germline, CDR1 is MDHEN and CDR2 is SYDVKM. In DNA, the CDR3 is TGTGCCAGCGAACCCGGGGGGAGGCTCGAAGAGACCCAGTACTTC. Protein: CASEPGGRLEETQYF.

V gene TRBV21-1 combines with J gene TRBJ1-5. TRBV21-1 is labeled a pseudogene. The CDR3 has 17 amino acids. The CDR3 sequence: CASSGMLATWHHQPQHF. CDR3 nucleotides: TGTGCCAGCAGCGGCATGTTAGCTACATGGCATCATCAGCCCCAGCATTTT.

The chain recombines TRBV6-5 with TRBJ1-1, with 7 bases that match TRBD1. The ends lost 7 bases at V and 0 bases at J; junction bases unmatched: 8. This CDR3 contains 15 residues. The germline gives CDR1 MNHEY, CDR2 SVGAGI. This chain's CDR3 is CASTDQGGLNTEAFF. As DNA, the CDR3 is TGTGCCAGCACCGATCAGGGGGGTTTGAACACTGAAGCTTTCTTT.

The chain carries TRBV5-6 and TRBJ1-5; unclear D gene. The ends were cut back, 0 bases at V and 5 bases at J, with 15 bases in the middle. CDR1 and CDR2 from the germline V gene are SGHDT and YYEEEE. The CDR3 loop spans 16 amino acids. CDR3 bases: TGTGCCAGCAGCTTGGCAGGTTCTCTATGGGATCAGCCCCAGCATTTT. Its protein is CASSLAGSLWDQPQHF.

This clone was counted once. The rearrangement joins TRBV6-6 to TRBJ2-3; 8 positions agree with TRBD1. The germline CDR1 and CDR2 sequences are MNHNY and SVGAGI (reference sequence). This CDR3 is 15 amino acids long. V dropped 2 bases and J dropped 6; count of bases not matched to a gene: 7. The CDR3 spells CASSYGQGASDTQYF. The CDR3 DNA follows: TGTGCCAGCAGTTACGGGCAGGGGGCATCGGATACGCAGTATTTT.

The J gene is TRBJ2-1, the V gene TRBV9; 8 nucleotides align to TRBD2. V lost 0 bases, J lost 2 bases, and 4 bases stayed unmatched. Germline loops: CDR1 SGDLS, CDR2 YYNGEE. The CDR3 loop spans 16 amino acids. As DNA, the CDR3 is TGTGCCAGCAGCGTAGCGGGAGGGGGGGCCTACAATGAGCAGTTCTTC. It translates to CASSVAGGGAYNEQFF.